These 20 T cell receptor beta chains were all obtained from the same sample, sequenced in a study of blood T cell repertoires in COVID-19. TCRdb's table, derived via immunoSEQ multiplex PCR, lists solely in-frame clones and lacks some. The sample shows hundreds of thousands of clones, around 87% of them seen only once. The sequencing sample was made of peripheral blood. Receptors originate from a human donor in a cohort sampled during active COVID-19.

The V and J genes are TRBV28 and TRBJ2-2; 7 bases are shared with TRBD2. In germline, CDR1 is MDHEN, CDR2 SYDVKM. The CDR3 contains 14 residues. V was clipped by 7 bases and J by 5 bases; unmatched bases: 7. The CDR3 loop is CASILGGRTGELFF. The CDR3 DNA reads TGTGCCAGCATCCTGGGGGGGAGGACCGGGGAGCTGTTTTTT.

This rearrangement joins TRBV7-9 to TRBJ2-1; tentatively, D is TRBD2 (5 bases). The CDR3 has 12 residues. Per the germline V gene, CDR1 is SEHNR and CDR2 is FQNEAQ (reference sequence). V was shortened by 3 bases and J by 7 bases, with 7 bases between the two germline ends. The CDR3 DNA reads as TGTGCCAGCAGCTTTTGGGAGAATGAGCAGTTCTTC. This sequence encodes CASSFWENEQFF.

This clone was seen just once. The chain combines TRBV7-2 with TRBJ1-5; D is uncertain. V was shortened by 3 bases and J by 4 bases, with 13 bases between the two germline ends. The CDR3 extends over 15 amino acids. In germline, CDR1 is SGHTA, CDR2 FQGNSA. CDR3 amino acids: CASSFWVGANQPQHF. The CDR3 nucleotides read TGTGCCAGCAGCTTCTGGGTAGGAGCTAATCAGCCCCAGCATTTT.

The V call is TRBV7-3, the J call TRBJ2-1, with a possible D match to TRBD2 (5 bases). Germline assignment: CDR1 SGHTA and CDR2 FQGTGA. This CDR3 region has 15 residues. V shed 5 bases and J shed 7 bases, with 18 bases lying between them. CDR3 coding DNA: TGTGCCAGCAGCCCCAAGGTGGGGAGTGGGAATGAGCAGTTCTTC. Its translation is CASSPKVGSGNEQFF.

The gene calls are TRBV28 and TRBJ2-7; 8 bases match TRBD2. The length of the CDR3 is 14 residues. J gave up 5 bases and V 2 bases, and 5 bases lay outside the gene matches. In germline, CDR1 is MDHEN, CDR2 SYDVKM. CDR3: CASSLPGTRNEQYF. The CDR3 DNA is TGTGCCAGCAGTTTACCCGGGACTAGAAACGAGCAGTACTTC.

This clone has just a few counts. The gene calls are TRBV19 and TRBJ1-1, with TRBD1 matching over 9 bases. V lost 5 bases and J lost 4; bases outside the gene matches: 8. The CDR3 covers 15 residues. Per germline, CDR1 LNHDA and CDR2 SQIVND (reference sequence). In nucleotides, the CDR3 is TGTGCCAGTAGTCCGGGGGACAGGGTAGGCACTGAAGCTTTCTTT. The encoded protein is CASSPGDRVGTEAFF.

A note on this clone: The limits of the CDR3 on the DNA are not certain, so only TCRdb's listed CDR3 is given. The CDR3 region is CASSKEVGVGTNEKLFF. The chain combines TRBV21-1 with TRBJ1-4. TRBV21-1 is a pseudogene locus. The CDR3 contains 17 residues when both ends are counted.

The table lists this clone with a count of one. This rearrangement joins TRBV30 to TRBJ1-5; 7 positions agree with TRBD1. This CDR3 is built from 14 residues. The germline CDR1 and CDR2 sequences are GTSNPN and SVGIG (reference sequence). The trim removed 0 bases at V and 4 bases at J, leaving 3 bases unmatched. The CDR3 DNA sequence: TGTGCCTGGAGTGTACTCAGGGGGAATCAGCCCCAGCATTTT. Protein sequence: CAWSVLRGNQPQHF.

The rearrangement joins TRBV6-5 to TRBJ1-3, with D perhaps TRBD1 (5 bases). The germline V gene has CDR1 MNHEY and CDR2 SVGAGI. The CDR3 totals 15 residues. V was pared by 6 bases and J by 2 bases, with 14 bases between. This chain's CDR3 is CASSSAGGAGNTIYF. CDR3 DNA sequence: TGTGCCAGCAGCTCCGCCGGGGGGGCTGGAAACACCATATATTTT.

The V call is TRBV5-1, the J call TRBJ1-1; 7 bases are a match to TRBD1. The CDR3 is made up of 17 amino acids. The germline V gene encodes CDR1 SGHRS and CDR2 YFSETQ. Unmatched junction bases numbered 16, after V lost 2 bases and J lost 6 bases. The CDR3 sequence is CASSFFGTGQVLPEAFF. Written as DNA, the CDR3 is TGCGCCAGCAGCTTTTTCGGAACTGGACAGGTTCTACCTGAAGCTTTCTTT.

This clone showed up just once. The rearrangement joins TRBV30 to TRBJ2-1; tentative D call: TRBD1 (6 bases). Trimming took off 0 bases at V and 6 bases at J, with 9 bases between the two ends. This CDR3 has 13 amino acids. Germline V gene sequence: CDR1 GTSNPN, CDR2 SVGIG (reference sequence). This CDR3 reads CAWSVGRGNEQFF. In DNA form, the CDR3 reads TGTGCCTGGAGTGTAGGCAGGGGCAATGAGCAGTTCTTC.

The chain couples TRBV9 to TRBJ2-2; 7 bases agree with TRBD1. Germline assignment: CDR1 SGDLS and CDR2 YYNGEE. The trim removed 2 bases at V and 3 bases at J, leaving 4 bases unmatched. CDR3 size: 15 residues. CDR3 sequence: CASSVVQGDTGELFF. The DNA for the CDR3 is TGTGCCAGCAGCGTTGTTCAGGGGGACACCGGGGAGCTGTTTTTT.

The chain is built from TRBV18 and TRBJ2-5; TRBD2 matches at 10 bases. Germline CDR1 and CDR2: KGHSH and LQKENI. V dropped 4 bases and J dropped 2; count of bases not matched to a gene: 4. There are 15 residues in the CDR3. The CDR3, as DNA: TGTGCCAGCTCACGAGTAGCGGGGGGACAAGAGACCCAGTACTTC. It is translated as CASSRVAGGQETQYF.

About this clone: The same CDR3 can be traced to other DNA sequences in this sample. This rearrangement joins TRBV28 to TRBJ2-7; 8 bases agree with TRBD1. The V gene end was trimmed by 1 base and the J gene end by 2 bases; junction bases not matched to a gene: 1. The CDR3 has 14 residues. The germline CDR1 and CDR2 sequences are MDHEN and SYDVKM. CDR3 coding DNA: TGTGCCAGCAGTTTATCGGACAGGGCCTACGAGCAGTACTTC. This sequence encodes CASSLSDRAYEQYF.

This clone was counted a single time. The gene calls are TRBV7-9 and TRBJ1-1; tentative D call: TRBD1 (5 bases). This CDR3 region has 15 residues. Trimming removed 2 bases from V and 1 base from J, with 11 bases in between. CDR1 SEHNR and CDR2 FQNEAQ come from the germline V gene (reference sequence). CDR3 amino acids: CASSLRDGGNTEAFF. CDR3 DNA sequence: TGTGCCAGCAGCTTAAGGGACGGGGGGAACACTGAAGCTTTCTTT.

The chain couples TRBV5-1 to TRBJ1-2; 7 bases match TRBD1. The CDR3 is 16 amino acids. CDR1 and CDR2 (germline): SGHRS, YFSETQ. With V trimmed by 2 bases and J by 2 bases, 9 bases remained unmatched. CDR3 DNA: TGCGCCAGCAGCTTAGACCCAGGACAGGCCAACTATGGCTACACCTTC. This codes for CASSLDPGQANYGYTF. The entire variable domain, with the rest obtained from reference TRBV5-1 and TRBJ1-2, is as follows: KAGVTQTPRYLIKTRGQQVTLSCSPISGHRSVSWYQQTPGQGLQFLFEYFSETQRNKGNFPGRFSGRQFSNSRSEMNVSTLELGDSALYLCASSLDPGQANYGYTFGSGTRLTVV.

This chain connects TRBV30 to TRBJ1-4; no definite D call. Trimming cost V 0 bases and J 7 bases, with 15 bases left between them. There are 15 residues in the CDR3. Germline V gene data show CDR1 as GTSNPN and CDR2 as SVGIG (reference sequence). The CDR3 here is CAWSVLRGRSEKLFF. The CDR3 nucleotides are TGTGCCTGGAGTGTACTCCGCGGGAGGAGTGAAAAACTGTTTTTT.

This chain joins TRBV2 and TRBJ2-3, with 8 bases matching TRBD2. With 8 bases clipped from V and 1 base from J, the junction kept 5 bases outside the gene matches. CDR3 size: 14 residues. Germline V gene sequence: CDR1 SNHLY, CDR2 FYNNEI. Here the CDR3 DNA reads TGTGCCAGCCGGGGAGCGGGGGGCACAGATACGCAGTATTTT. It yields the protein CASRGAGGTDTQYF.

The CDR3 sequence is CASSERQGVTYEQYF. The CDR3 DNA reads as TGTGCCAGCAGTGAGAGACAGGGGGTCACCTACGAGCAGTACTTC. The V call is TRBV6-6, the J call TRBJ2-7, with 9 bases aligning to TRBD1. V was pared by 5 bases and J by 2 bases, with 7 bases of the junction left unmatched. The germline V gene encodes CDR1 MNHNY and CDR2 SVGAGI (reference sequence). The CDR3 sequence is 15 residues long.

Details on this clone: Other nucleotide sequences from this sample produce the same CDR3. The chain combines TRBV6-5 with TRBJ2-1; no reliable D call. CDR1 and CDR2 from the germline V gene are MNHEY and SVGAGI. The CDR3 has 14 residues. V gave up 9 bases and J gave up 0 bases, with 12 bases separating them. In nucleotides, the CDR3 is TGTGCCAGTAGCCCGGCCAGCTCCTACAATGAGCAGTTCTTC. Translating gives CASSPASSYNEQFF.